What follows are 6 T cell receptor beta chains derived from one specimen sequenced in a study of long-term antiretroviral therapy in people with HIV. An immunoSEQ assay, version v3.0, was performed at survey level. Assay used: immunoSEQ multiplex PCR; TCRdb lists only in-frame clones, some missing. Altogether under 30,000 clones are present, roughly 88% being singletons, with the ten largest covering 7.5% to 10%. Specimen: unsorted PBMCs, collected 3 years after starting antiretroviral therapy. These receptors came from a man aged 35 to 55 with HIV.

The rearrangement uses TRBV13 and TRBJ2-1, with D perhaps matching TRBD2 (5 bases). The germline V and J ends were trimmed by 0 bases and 7 bases, with 7 bases remaining between them. CDR1 is PRHDT and CDR2 is FYEKMQ in the germline V gene (reference sequence). This CDR3 is 13 amino acids long. The CDR3 sequence is CASSLGRGNEQFF. The CDR3, as DNA: TGTGCCAGCAGCTTAGGCCGAGGGAATGAGCAGTTCTTC.

The V and J genes are TRBV30 and TRBJ1-3; D unclear. Looked up from germline, CDR1 is GTSNPN and CDR2 is SVGIG (reference sequence). Trimming took off 0 bases at V and 3 bases at J, with 3 bases between the two ends. The CDR3 is made up of 12 amino acids. This chain's CDR3 is CAWSVGGNTIYF. CDR3 DNA sequence: TGTGCCTGGAGTGTCGGTGGAAACACCATATATTTT.

J is TRBJ1-2 and V is TRBV5-6, with TRBD1 matching 7 bases. Germline trimming cut 2 bases from V and 1 base from J; bases unmatched to any gene: 2. In germline, CDR1 is SGHDT, CDR2 YYEEEE. The CDR3 totals 14 residues. The CDR3 DNA sequence: TGTGCCAGCAGCTTCGGGACAGATAACTATGGCTACACCTTC. It specifies CASSFGTDNYGYTF.

The chain couples TRBV5-1 to TRBJ2-7; D is unresolved. V lost 0 bases to trimming and J lost 0 bases, with 7 bases between them. The CDR3 is 14 amino acids. The germline CDR1 and CDR2 sequences are SGHRS and YFSETQ. The CDR3, as DNA: TGCGCCAGCAGCTTGGACTTAAGCTCCTACGAGCAGTACTTC. Its translation is CASSLDLSSYEQYF.

The V gene is TRBV29-1, the J gene TRBJ2-3; 9 positions agree with TRBD2. V lost 4 bases, J lost 9 bases, and 11 bases stayed unmatched. CDR1 SQVTM and CDR2 ANQGSEA come from the germline V gene. There are 14 residues in the CDR3. Here the CDR3 DNA reads TGCAGCGTTGTCCCTGGCGGGAGGGCCGGGACGCAGTATTTT. This codes for CSVVPGGRAGTQYF.

The chain carries TRBV5-6 and TRBJ2-7; D is possibly TRBD2 (6 bases). CDR3 length: 13 residues. V was cut by 3 bases and J by 6 bases, with 13 bases left in between. CDR1 is SGHDT and CDR2 is YYEEEE in the germline V gene. The CDR3 DNA reads as TGTGCCAGCAGCTACGGGGAGGCGCCCGAGCAGTACTTC. It specifies CASSYGEAPEQYF.